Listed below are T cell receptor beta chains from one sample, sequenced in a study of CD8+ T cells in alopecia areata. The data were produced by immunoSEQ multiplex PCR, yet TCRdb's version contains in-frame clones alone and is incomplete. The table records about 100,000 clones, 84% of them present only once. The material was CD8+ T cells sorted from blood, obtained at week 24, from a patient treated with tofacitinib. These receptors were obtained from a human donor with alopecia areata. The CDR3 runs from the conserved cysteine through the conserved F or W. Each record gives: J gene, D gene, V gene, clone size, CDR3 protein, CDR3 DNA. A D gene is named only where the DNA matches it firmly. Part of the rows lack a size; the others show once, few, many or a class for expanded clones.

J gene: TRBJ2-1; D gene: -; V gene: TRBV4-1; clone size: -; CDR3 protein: CASSQESQGPTSYNEQFF; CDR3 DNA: TGCGCCAGCAGCCAAGAATCCCAGGGCCCTACCTCCTACAATGAGCAGTTCTTC
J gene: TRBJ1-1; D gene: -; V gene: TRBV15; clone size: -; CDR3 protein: CATRSTLGTEAFF; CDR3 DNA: TGTGCCACCAGATCCACCTTGGGGACTGAAGCTTTCTTT
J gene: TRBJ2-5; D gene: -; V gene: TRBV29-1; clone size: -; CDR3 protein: CSVDGLGRPRDSGGRETQYF; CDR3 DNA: TGCAGCGTGGATGGATTGGGTCGACCGAGGGACAGCGGGGGTCGCGAGACCCAGTACTTC
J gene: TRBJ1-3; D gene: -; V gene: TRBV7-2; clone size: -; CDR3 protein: CASSLGRGRSSGNTIYF; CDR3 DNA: TGTGCCAGCAGCTTAGGTAGAGGACGTAGCTCTGGAAACACCATATATTTT
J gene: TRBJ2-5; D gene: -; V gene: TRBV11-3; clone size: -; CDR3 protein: CASSLTNQETQYF; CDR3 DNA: TGTGCCAGCAGCTTGACTAACCAAGAGACCCAGTACTTC
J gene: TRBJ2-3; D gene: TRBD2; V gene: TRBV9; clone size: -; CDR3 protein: CASSSRASGYTDTQYF; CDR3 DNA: TGTGCCAGCAGCTCCCGCGCTAGCGGGTACACAGATACGCAGTATTTT
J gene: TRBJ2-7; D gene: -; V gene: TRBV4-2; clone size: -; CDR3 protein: CASSQDWEESREQYF; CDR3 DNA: TGTGCCAGCAGCCAAGACTGGGAGGAAAGCCGAGAGCAGTACTTC
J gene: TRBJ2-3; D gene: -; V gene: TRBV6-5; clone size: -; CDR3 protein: CASSPDGLDTDTQYF; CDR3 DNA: TGTGCCAGCAGCCCCGACGGACTTGACACAGATACGCAGTATTTT
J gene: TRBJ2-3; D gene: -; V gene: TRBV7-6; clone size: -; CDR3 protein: CASSLWLASDTQYF; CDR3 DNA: TGTGCCAGCAGCTTATGGCTAGCATCGGATACGCAGTATTTT
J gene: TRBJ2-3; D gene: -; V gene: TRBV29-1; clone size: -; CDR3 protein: CSAGGGADTQYF; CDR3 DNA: TGCAGCGCCGGGGGTGGGGCAGATACGCAGTATTTT
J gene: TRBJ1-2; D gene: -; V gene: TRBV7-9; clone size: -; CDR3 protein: CASSPTRVHNYGYTF; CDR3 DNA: TGTGCCAGCAGTCCCACCCGGGTCCACAACTATGGCTACACCTTC
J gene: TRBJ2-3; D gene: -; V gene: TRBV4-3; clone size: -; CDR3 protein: CASSQDSERHTDTQYF; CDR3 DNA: TGCGCCAGCAGCCAAGACTCAGAGAGACACACAGATACGCAGTATTTT
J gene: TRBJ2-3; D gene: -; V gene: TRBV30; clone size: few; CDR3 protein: CAWTGAALLEWTQYF; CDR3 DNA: TGTGCCTGGACAGGGGCCGCGCTGCTCGAATGGACGCAGTATTTT
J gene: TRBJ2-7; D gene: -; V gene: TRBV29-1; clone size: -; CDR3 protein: CSVASSESYEQYF; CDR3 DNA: TGCAGCGTTGCCTCTAGCGAATCCTACGAGCAGTACTTC
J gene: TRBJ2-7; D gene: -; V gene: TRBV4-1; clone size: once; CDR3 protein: CASSQDLGQGTHYEQYF; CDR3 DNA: TGCGCCAGCAGCCAAGATCTGGGGCAGGGAACCCACTACGAGCAGTACTTC
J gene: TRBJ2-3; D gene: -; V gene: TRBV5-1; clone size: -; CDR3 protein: CASSPPRRTESTDTQYF; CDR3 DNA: TGCGCCAGCAGCCCTCCCCGGAGGACAGAGAGCACAGATACGCAGTATTTT
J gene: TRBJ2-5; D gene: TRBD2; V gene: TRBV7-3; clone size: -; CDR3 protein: CASSWLAAQETQYF; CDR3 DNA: TGTGCCAGCAGCTGGCTAGCGGCCCAAGAGACCCAGTACTTC
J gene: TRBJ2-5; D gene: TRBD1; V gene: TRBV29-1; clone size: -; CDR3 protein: CSVGTGEGETQYF; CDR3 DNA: TGCAGCGTTGGGACAGGAGAGGGAGAGACCCAGTACTTC
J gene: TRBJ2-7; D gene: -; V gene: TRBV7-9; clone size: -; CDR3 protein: CASSSWTARDEQYF; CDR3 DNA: TGTGCCAGCAGCTCATGGACCGCGCGGGACGAGCAGTACTTC
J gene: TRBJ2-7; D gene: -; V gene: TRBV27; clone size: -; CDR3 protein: CASSLKGAPYEQYF; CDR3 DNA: TGTGCCAGCAGTTTAAAAGGGGCGCCCTACGAGCAGTACTTC
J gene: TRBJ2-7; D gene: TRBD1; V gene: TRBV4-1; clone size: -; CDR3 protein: CASSQEEGQDVGEQYF; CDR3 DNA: TGCGCCAGCAGCCAAGAGGAGGGACAGGACGTTGGCGAGCAGTACTTC
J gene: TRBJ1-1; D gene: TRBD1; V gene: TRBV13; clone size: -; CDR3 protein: CASLDRGGLFTEAFF; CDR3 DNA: TGTGCCAGCCTCGACAGGGGAGGGTTGTTCACTGAAGCTTTCTTT
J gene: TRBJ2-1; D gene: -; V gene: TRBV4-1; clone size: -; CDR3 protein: CASSQDRGYYNEQFF; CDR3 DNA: TGCGCCAGCAGCCAAGACAGGGGCTATTACAATGAGCAGTTCTTC
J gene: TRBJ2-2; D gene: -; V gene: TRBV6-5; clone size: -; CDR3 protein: CASSYSSPADTGELFF; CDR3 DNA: TGTGCCAGCAGTTACTCATCACCGGCTGACACCGGGGAGCTGTTTTTT
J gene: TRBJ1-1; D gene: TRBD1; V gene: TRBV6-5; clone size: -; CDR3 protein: CASSYGTTGGVKAFF; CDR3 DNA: TGTGCCAGCAGTTACGGGACGACAGGGGGGGTCAAAGCTTTCTTT
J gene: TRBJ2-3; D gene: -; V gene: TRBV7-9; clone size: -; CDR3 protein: CASSFQGYTDTQYF; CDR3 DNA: TGTGCCAGCAGCTTCCAGGGGTACACAGATACGCAGTATTTT
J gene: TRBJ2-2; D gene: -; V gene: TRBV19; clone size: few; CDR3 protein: CASSPLNTGELFF; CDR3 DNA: TGTGCCAGTAGTCCCCTGAACACCGGGGAGCTGTTTTTT
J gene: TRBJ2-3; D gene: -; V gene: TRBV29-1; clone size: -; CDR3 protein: CSVEEGGLPGDTQYF; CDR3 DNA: TGCAGCGTTGAAGAGGGTGGCCTCCCCGGTGATACGCAGTATTTT
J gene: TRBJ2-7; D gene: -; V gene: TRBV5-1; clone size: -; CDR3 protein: CASSLSQLDDEQYF; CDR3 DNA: TGCGCCAGCAGCTTGAGCCAGTTGGATGACGAGCAGTACTTC
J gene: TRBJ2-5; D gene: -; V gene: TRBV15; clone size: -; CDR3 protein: CATSRTPITGGQETQYF; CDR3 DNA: TGTGCCACCAGCAGAACCCCAATCACAGGCGGCCAGGAGACCCAGTACTTC
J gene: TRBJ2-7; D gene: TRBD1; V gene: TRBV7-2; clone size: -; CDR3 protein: CASSQGGQGLKEQYF; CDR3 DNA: TGTGCCAGCAGCCAAGGGGGACAGGGGCTTAAGGAGCAGTACTTC
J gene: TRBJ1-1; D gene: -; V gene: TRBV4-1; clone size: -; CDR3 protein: CASSQVGGGLAFF; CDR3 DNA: TGCGCCAGCAGCCAAGTTGGGGGAGGGTTAGCTTTCTTT
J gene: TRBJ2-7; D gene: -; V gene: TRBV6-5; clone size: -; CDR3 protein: CASSYPGTRYEQYF; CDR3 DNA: TGTGCCAGCAGTTACCCCGGGACGAGATACGAGCAGTACTTC
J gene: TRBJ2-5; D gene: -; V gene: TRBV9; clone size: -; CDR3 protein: CASSEPRTDSQETQYF; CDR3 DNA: TGTGCCAGCAGCGAACCAAGAACCGACAGCCAAGAGACCCAGTACTTC
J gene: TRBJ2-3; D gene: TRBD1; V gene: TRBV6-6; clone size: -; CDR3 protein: CASSPRQGPNTDTQYF; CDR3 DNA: TGTGCCAGCAGCCCCCGACAGGGCCCCAACACAGATACGCAGTATTTT
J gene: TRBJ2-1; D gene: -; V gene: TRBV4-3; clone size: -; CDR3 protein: CASSQGGGTFYNEQFF; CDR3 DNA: TGCGCCAGCAGCCAAGGGGGCGGGACTTTCTACAATGAGCAGTTCTTC
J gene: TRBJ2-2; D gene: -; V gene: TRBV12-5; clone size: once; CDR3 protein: CASGLPAGELFF; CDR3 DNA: TGTGCTAGTGGTTTGCCCGCCGGGGAGCTGTTTTTT
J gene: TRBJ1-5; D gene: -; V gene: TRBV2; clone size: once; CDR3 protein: CASREGRTNQPQHF; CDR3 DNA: TGTGCCAGCAGGGAGGGACGGACAAATCAGCCCCAGCATTTT
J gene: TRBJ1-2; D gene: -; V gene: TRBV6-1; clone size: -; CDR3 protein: CASSEAPGSNYGYTF; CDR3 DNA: TGTGCCAGCAGTGAAGCGCCCGGCAGTAACTATGGCTACACCTTC
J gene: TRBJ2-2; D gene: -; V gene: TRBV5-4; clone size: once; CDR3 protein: CASSLNPVPNTGELFF; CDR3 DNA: TGTGCCAGCAGCTTGAATCCAGTCCCGAACACCGGGGAGCTGTTTTTT
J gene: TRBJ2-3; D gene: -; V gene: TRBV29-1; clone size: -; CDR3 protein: CSVDHNGGEDTQYF; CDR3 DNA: TGCAGCGTTGACCACAATGGGGGCGAAGATACGCAGTATTTT
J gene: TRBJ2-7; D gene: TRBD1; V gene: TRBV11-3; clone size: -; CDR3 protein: CASSPRDRAYEQYF; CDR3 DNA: TGTGCCAGCAGCCCCCGGGACAGGGCCTACGAGCAGTACTTC
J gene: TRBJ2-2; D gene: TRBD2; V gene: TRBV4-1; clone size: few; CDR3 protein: CASKDPGLAGFGGELFF; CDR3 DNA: TGCGCCAGCAAGGACCCGGGACTAGCGGGTTTTGGCGGGGAGCTGTTTTTT
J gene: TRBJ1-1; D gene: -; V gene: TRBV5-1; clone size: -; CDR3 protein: CASSLEGSGTEAFF; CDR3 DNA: TGCGCCAGCAGCTTGGAGGGTTCGGGCACTGAAGCTTTCTTT
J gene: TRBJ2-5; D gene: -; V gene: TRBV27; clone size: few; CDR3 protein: CASGWISETQYF; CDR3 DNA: TGTGCCAGCGGGTGGATCTCGGAGACCCAGTACTTC
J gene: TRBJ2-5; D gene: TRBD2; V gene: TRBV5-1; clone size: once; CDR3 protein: CASSLELAAGETQYF; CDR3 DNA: TGCGCCAGCAGCTTGGAACTAGCGGCTGGAGAGACCCAGTACTTC
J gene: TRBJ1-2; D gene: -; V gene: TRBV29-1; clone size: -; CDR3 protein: CSAGWQVLYGYTF; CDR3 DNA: TGCAGCGCCGGGTGGCAGGTGCTCTATGGCTACACCTTC
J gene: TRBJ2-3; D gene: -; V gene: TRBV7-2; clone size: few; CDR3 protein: CASSLSGVSVTDTQYF; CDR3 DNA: TGTGCCAGCAGCTTATCGGGGGTTTCGGTCACAGATACGCAGTATTTT
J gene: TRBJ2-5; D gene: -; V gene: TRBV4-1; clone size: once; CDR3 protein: CASSQDTKGETQYF; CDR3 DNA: TGCGCCAGCAGCCAAGATACGAAGGGAGAGACCCAGTACTTC
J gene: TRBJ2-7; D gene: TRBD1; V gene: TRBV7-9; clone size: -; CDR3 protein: CASSHSTGEDEQYF; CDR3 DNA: TGTGCCAGCAGCCACTCCACAGGGGAAGATGAGCAGTACTTC
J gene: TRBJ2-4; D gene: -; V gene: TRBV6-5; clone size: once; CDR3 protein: CASSDSGQRNIQYF; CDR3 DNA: TGTGCCAGCAGTGACTCGGGGCAGAGAAACATTCAGTACTTC
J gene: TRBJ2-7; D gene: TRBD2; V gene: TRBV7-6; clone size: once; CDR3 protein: CASSTGEGYEQYF; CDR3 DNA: TGTGCCAGCAGCACCGGGGAGGGGTACGAGCAGTACTTC
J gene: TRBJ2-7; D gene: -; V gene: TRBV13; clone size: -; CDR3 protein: CASSPGWGVDEQYF; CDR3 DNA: TGTGCCAGCAGCCCCGGTTGGGGGGTCGACGAGCAGTACTTC